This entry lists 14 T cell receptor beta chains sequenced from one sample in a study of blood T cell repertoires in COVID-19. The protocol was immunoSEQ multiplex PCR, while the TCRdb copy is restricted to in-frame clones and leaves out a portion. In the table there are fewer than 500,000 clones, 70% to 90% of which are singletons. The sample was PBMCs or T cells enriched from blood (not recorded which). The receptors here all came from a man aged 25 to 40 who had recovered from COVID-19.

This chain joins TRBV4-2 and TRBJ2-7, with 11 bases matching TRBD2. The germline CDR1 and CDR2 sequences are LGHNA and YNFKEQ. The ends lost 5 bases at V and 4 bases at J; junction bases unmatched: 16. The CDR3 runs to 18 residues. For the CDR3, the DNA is TGTGCCAGCAGCTCCGATACCCCCGGGACTAGCGGAGGGTACGAGCAGTACTTC. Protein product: CASSSDTPGTSGGYEQYF.

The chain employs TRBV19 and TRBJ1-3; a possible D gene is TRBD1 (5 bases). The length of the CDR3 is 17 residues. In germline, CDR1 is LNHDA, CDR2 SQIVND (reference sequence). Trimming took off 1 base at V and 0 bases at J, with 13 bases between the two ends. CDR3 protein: CASSIVGNRRSGNTIYF. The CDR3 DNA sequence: TGTGCCAGTAGTATAGTAGGCAACAGGCGCTCTGGAAACACCATATATTTT.

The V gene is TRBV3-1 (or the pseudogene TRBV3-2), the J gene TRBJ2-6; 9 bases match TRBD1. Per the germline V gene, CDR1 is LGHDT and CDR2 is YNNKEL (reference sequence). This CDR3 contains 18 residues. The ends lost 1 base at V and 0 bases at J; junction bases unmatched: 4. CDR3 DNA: TGTGCCAGCAGCCAAGGGTGGACAGGGGACTCTGGGGCCAACGTCCTGACTTTC. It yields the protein CASSQGWTGDSGANVLTF.

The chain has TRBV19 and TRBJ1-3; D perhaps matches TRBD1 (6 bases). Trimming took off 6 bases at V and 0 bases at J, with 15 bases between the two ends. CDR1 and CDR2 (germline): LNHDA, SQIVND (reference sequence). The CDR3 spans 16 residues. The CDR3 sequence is CASRAGWDISGNTIYF. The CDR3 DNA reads TGTGCCAGTAGAGCCGGCTGGGACATCTCTGGAAACACCATATATTTT. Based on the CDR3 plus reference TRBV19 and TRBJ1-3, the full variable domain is DGGITQSPKYLFRKEGQNVTLSCEQNLNHDAMYWYRQDPGQGLRLIYYSQIVNDFQKGDIAEGYSVSREKKESFPLTVTSAQKNPTAFYLCASRAGWDISGNTIYFGEGSWLTVV.

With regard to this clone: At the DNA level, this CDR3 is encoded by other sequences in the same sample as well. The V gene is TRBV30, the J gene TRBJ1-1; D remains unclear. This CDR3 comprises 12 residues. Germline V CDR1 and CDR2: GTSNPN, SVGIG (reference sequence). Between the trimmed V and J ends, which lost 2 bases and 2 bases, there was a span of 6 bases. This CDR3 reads CAWSRENTEAFF. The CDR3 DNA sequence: TGTGCCTGGAGTCGGGAAAACACTGAAGCTTTCTTT.

The chain's CDR3 is CASSEKEARVETQYF. DNA for the CDR3: TGTGCCAGCAGTGAGAAAGAGGCCCGAGTGGAGACCCAGTACTTC. The rearrangement joins TRBV2 to TRBJ2-5, with D uncertain. Germline CDR1 is SNHLY and CDR2 is FYNNEI. CDR3 size: 15 residues. V shed 3 bases and J shed 5 bases, with 16 bases lying between them. Based on the CDR3 plus reference TRBV2 and TRBJ2-5, the full variable domain is EPEVTQTPSHQVTQMGQEVILRCVPISNHLYFYWYRQILGQKVEFLVSFYNNEISEKSEIFDDQFSVERPDGSNFTLKIRSTKLEDSAMYFCASSEKEARVETQYFGPGTRLLVL.

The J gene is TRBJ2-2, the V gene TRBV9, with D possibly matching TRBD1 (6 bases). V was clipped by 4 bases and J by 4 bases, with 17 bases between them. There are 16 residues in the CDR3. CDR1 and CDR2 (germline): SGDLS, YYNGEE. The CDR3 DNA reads TGTGCCAGCAGCACCCCGACAGGAGGCGGCACCGGGGAGCTGTTTTTT. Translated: CASSTPTGGGTGELFF. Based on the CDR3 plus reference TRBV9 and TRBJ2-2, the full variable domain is DSGVTQTPKHLITATGQRVTLRCSPRSGDLSVYWYQQSLDQGLQFLIQYYNGEERAKGNILERFSAQQFPDLHSELNLSSLELGDSALYFCASSTPTGGGTGELFFGEGSRLTVL.

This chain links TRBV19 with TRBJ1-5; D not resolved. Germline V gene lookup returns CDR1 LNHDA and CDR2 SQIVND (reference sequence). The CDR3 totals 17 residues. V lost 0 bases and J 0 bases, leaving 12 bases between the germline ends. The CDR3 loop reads CASSIDLGTHSNQPQHF. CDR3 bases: TGTGCCAGTAGTATAGATCTGGGCACCCATAGCAATCAGCCCCAGCATTTT.

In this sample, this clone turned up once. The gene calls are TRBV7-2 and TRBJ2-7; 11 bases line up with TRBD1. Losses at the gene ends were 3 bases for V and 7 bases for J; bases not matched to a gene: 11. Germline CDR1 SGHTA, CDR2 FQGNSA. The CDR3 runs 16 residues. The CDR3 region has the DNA TGTGCCAGCAGCTTCCTCTTAGGACAGGGGGCGAGGGAGCAGTACTTC. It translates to CASSFLLGQGAREQYF.

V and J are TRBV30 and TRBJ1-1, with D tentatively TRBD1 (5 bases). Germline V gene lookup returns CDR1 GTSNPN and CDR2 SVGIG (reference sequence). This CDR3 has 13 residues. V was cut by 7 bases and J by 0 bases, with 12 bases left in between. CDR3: CAYTIGVNTEAFF. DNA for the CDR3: TGTGCCTACACAATAGGGGTGAACACTGAAGCTTTCTTT.

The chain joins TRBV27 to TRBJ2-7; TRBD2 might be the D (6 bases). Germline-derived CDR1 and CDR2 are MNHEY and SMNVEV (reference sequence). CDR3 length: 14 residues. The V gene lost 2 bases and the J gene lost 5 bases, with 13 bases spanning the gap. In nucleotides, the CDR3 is TGTGCCAGCAGTTTAGGCGGGCGCGGGAACGAGCAGTACTTC. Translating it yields CASSLGGRGNEQYF.

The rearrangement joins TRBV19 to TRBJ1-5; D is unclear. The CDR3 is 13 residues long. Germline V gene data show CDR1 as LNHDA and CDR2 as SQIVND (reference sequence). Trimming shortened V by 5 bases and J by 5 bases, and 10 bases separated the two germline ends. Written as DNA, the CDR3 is TGTGCCAGTAGTCTCAGTTCTTATCAGCCCCAGCATTTT. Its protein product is CASSLSSYQPQHF.

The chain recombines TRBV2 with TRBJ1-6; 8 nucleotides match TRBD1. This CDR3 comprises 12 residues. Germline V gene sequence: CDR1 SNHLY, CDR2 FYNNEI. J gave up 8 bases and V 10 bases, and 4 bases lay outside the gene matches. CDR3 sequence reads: CATGTGDSPLHF. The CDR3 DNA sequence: TGTGCCACGGGGACAGGAGATTCACCCCTCCACTTT.

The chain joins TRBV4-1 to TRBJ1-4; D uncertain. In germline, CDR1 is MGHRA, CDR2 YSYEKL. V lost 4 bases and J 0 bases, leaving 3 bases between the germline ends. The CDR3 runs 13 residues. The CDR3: CASSLATNEKLFF. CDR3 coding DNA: TGCGCCAGCAGCCTCGCAACTAATGAAAAACTGTTTTTT.